The text below deals with one T cell receptor (beta chain). This specimen belongs to a study of T cell changes during pregnancy in multiple sclerosis. CDR1 SGDLS and CDR2 YYNGEE come from the germline V gene. The V and J ends lost 3 bases and 4 bases, in that order; junction bases with no gene match: 7. This CDR3 contains 15 residues. Assay used: immunoSEQ multiplex PCR; TCRdb lists only in-frame clones, some missing. The sample includes 100,000 to 140,000 clones, 92% seen only once; the top ten take roughly 0.82%. The TCR was taken from a female donor in good health, enrolled as a control in a pregnancy study. The chain carries TRBV9 and TRBJ2-1; 7 bases align to TRBD1. Specimen: peripheral blood, collected in the third trimester of pregnancy. The CDR3 DNA sequence: TGTGCCAGCAGCGAGGGACAGCCATCTTACAATGAGCAGTTCTTC. Its translation is CASSEGQPSYNEQFF.